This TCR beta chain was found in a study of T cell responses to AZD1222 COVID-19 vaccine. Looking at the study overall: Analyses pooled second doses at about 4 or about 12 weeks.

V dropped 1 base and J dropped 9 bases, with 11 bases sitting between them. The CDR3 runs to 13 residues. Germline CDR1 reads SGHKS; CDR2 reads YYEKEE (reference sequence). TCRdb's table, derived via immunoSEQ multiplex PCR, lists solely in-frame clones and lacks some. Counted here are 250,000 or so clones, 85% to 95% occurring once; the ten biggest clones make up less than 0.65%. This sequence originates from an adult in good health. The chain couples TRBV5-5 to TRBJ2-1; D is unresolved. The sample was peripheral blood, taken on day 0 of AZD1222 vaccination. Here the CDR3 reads CASSLLSSSEQFF. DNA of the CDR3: TGTGCCAGCAGCTTGCTCTCCTCGAGTGAGCAGTTCTTC. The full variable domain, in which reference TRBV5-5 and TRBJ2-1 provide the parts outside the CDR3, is DAGVTQSPTHLIKTRGQQVTLRCSPISGHKSVSWYQQVLGQGPQFIFQYYEKEERGRGNFPDRFSARQFPNYSSELNVNALLLGDSALYLCASSLLSSSEQFFGPGTRLTVL.